This TCR beta chain was retrieved from a study of tumor-infiltrating lymphocytes in localized non-small cell lung cancer. For the study at large: From each patient, both tumor and uninvolved lung, non-adjacent to tumor, were sampled.

Points on this clone: Antigen: not known.

Profiling relied on immunoSEQ multiplex PCR, and the TCRdb table lists in-frame clones only, not all of them. The sample lists approximately 10,000 clones; over 80% were seen once. Broader study findings: Available tissue quantity limited TCR sequencing to a patient subset. Tumor T-cell fraction from TCR sequencing was not associated with recurrence-free survival (p = 0.61).

With 0 bases clipped from V and 6 bases from J, the junction kept 7 bases outside the gene matches. CDR3 length: 16 amino acids. The germline V gene encodes CDR1 SGHVS and CDR2 FQNEAQ. The sample taken for sequencing was lung tumor tissue. V is TRBV7-8 and J is TRBJ2-1; 8 nucleotides agree with TRBD2. This clonotype originated in a human donor with non-small cell lung cancer. CDR3 protein: CASSLARGGLFNEQFF. The CDR3 DNA follows: TGTGCCAGCAGCTTAGCGCGCGGGGGGTTATTCAATGAGCAGTTCTTC. Looking up the rest from reference TRBV7-8 and TRBJ2-1 gives the full variable domain: GAGVSQSPRYKVAKRGQDVALRCDPISGHVSLFWYQQALGQGPEFLTYFQNEAQLDKSGLPSDRFFAERPEGSVSTLKIQRTQQEDSAVYLCASSLARGGLFNEQFFGPGTRLTVL.